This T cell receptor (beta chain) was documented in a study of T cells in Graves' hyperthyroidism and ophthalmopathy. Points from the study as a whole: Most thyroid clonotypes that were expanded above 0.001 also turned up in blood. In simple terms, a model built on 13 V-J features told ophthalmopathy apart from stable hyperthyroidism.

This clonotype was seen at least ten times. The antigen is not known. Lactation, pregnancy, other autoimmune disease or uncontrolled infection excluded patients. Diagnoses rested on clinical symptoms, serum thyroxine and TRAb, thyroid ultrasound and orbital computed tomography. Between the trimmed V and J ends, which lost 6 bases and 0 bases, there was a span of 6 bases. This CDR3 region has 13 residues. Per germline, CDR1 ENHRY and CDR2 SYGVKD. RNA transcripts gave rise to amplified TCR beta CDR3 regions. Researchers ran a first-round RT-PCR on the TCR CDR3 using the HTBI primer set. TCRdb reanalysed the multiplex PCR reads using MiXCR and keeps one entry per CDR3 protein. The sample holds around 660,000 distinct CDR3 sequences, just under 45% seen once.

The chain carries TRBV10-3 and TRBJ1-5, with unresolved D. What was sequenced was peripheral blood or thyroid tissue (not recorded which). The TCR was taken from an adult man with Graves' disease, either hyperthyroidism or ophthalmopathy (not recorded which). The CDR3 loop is CAIRRDSNQPQHF. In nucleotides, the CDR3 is TGTGCCATCAGGCGAGATAGCAATCAGCCCCAGCATTTT.